This T cell receptor (beta chain) originates from a study of technical replicates of blood from several donors. The length of the CDR3 is 14 residues. The germline gives CDR1 MGHRA, CDR2 YSYEKL. Trimming took off 1 base at V and 4 bases at J, with 8 bases between the two ends. Some clones are missing from TCRdb's copy, which holds only in-frame ones; the method was immunoSEQ multiplex PCR. The table includes approximately 92,000 clones, roughly 95% detected once. The chain has TRBV4-1 and TRBJ1-5; TRBD1 might be the D (5 bases). This clonotype was obtained from a human donor in good health. The sample comprised T cells isolated from PBMCs. The CDR3 region is CASSQGQLNQPQHF. In DNA, the CDR3 is TGCGCCAGCAGCCAAGGACAGTTAAATCAGCCCCAGCATTTT.